This T cell receptor beta chain was profiled in a study of OX40 agonist ivuxolimab in advanced cancers. J lost 0 bases, V lost 2 bases, and 5 bases had no gene match. The CDR3 loop spans 16 amino acids. The germline V gene has CDR1 SGHTA and CDR2 FQGTGA. The data were produced by immunoSEQ multiplex PCR, yet TCRdb's version contains in-frame clones alone and is incomplete. Of 50,000 to 75,000 clones listed, 75% to 95% are singletons. The sequences come from CD4+ or CD8+ T cells sorted from blood, collected in a trial of the OX40 agonist ivuxolimab. This chain connects TRBV7-3 to TRBJ2-3, with 7 bases aligning to TRBD2. This receptor was identified in an adult with an advanced solid tumor such as melanoma, head and neck, liver or kidney cancer. The DNA of the CDR3 is TGTGCCAGCAGCTTATTTGCTAGCGGAAGCACAGATACGCAGTATTTT. Protein product: CASSLFASGSTDTQYF. The whole variable domain, remainder taken from reference TRBV7-3 and TRBJ2-3, is GAGVSQTPSNKVTEKGKYVELRCDPISGHTALYWYRQSLGQGPEFLIYFQGTGAADDSGLPNDRFFAVRPEGSVSTLKIQRTERGDSAVYLCASSLFASGSTDTQYFGPGTRLTVL.